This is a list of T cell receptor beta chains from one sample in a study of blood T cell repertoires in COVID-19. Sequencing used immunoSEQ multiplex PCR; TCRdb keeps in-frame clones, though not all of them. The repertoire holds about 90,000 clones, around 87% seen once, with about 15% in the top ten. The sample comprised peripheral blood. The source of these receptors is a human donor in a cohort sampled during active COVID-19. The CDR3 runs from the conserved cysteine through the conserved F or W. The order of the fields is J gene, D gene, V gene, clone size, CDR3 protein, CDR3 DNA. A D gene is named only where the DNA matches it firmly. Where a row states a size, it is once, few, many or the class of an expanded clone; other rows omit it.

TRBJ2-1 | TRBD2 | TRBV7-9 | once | CASRLGRAGNEQFF | TGTGCCAGCAGATTAGGGAGAGCGGGGAATGAGCAGTTCTTC
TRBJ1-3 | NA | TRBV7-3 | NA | CASSLFAGSGNTIYF | TGTGCCAGCAGCCTCTTCGCAGGGTCCGGAAACACCATATATTTT
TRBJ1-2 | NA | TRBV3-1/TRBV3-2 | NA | CASSQVAGVNGYTF | TGTGCCAGCAGCCAAGTAGCAGGGGTGAATGGCTACACCTTC
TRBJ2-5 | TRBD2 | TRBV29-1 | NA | CSVDPRGGETQYF | TGCAGCGTCGACCCCCGGGGGGGCGAGACCCAGTACTTC
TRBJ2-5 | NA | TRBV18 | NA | CASSPPGLQETQYF | TGTGCCAGCTCACCACCGGGCCTCCAAGAGACCCAGTACTTC
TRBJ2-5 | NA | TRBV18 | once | CASSSQGGETQYF | TGTGCCAGCTCCTCCCAGGGGGGAGAGACCCAGTACTTC
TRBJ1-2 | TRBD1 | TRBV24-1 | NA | CATTGQTPRIYGYTF | TGTGCCACCACGGGACAGACTCCTAGGATCTATGGCTACACCTTC
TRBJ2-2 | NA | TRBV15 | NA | CATSRDVGFDTGELFF | TGTGCCACCAGCAGAGATGTCGGGTTTGACACCGGGGAGCTGTTTTTT
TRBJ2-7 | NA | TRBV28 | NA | CASHSEASQYF | TGTGCCAGCCACTCCGAGGCCAGTCAGTACTTC
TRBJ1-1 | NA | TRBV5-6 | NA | CASSFGQGNTEAFF | TGTGCCAGCAGCTTCGGGCAGGGGAACACTGAAGCTTTCTTT
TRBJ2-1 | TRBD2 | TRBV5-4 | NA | CASSSAGGSSYNEQFF | TGTGCCAGCAGCTCCGCCGGGGGGAGCTCCTACAATGAGCAGTTCTTC
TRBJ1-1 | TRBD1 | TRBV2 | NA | CASSGQGARNTEAFF | TGTGCCAGCAGTGGACAGGGGGCCCGGAACACTGAAGCTTTCTTT
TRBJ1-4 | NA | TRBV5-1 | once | CASSKGQGVEKLFF | TGCGCCAGCAGCAAGGGGCAAGGGGTTGAAAAACTGTTTTTT
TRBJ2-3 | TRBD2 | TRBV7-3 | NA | CASSLRLAGGVDTQYF | TGTGCCAGCAGCCTTAGACTAGCGGGGGGTGTGGATACGCAGTATTTT
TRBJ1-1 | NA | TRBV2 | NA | CARKRGLTEAFF | TGTGCCCGGAAGCGGGGGCTCACTGAAGCTTTCTTT
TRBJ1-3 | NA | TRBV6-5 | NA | CASSYSHRRNTIYF | TGTGCCAGCAGTTACTCACATCGAAGAAACACCATATATTTT
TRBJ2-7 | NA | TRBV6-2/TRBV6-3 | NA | CASSYSIRASYEQYF | TGTGCCAGCAGTTACTCTATCAGGGCCTCCTACGAGCAGTACTTC
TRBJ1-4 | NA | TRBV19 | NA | CASTARTGYNEKLFF | TGTGCCAGTACCGCCAGAACGGGGTATAATGAAAAACTGTTTTTT
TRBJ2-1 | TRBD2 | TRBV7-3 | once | CASSPSGGNNEQFF | TGTGCCAGCAGCCCTTCGGGGGGGAACAATGAGCAGTTCTTC
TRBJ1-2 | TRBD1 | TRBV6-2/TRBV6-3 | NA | CASSYLNRGLNYGYTF | TGTGCCAGCAGTTACCTCAACAGGGGCCTAAACTATGGCTACACCTTC
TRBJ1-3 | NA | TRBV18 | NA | CASSPRTLSSGNTIYF | TGTGCCAGCTCACCACGGACATTAAGCTCTGGAAACACCATATATTTT
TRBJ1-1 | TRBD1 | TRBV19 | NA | CASSITQDPGGQQF | TGTGCCAGTAGTATAACACAAGACCCAGGGGGCCAGCAATTT
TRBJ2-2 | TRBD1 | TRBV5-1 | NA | CASSLGQGFTGELFF | TGCGCCAGCAGCTTGGGACAGGGTTTCACCGGGGAGCTGTTTTTT
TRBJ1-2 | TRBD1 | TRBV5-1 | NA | CASSLGQGAPLGYTF | TGCGCCAGCAGCTTGGGTCAGGGGGCTCCTCTTGGCTACACCTTC
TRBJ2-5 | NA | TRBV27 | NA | CASSLTRNHQETQYF | TGTGCCAGCAGTTTGACAAGAAACCACCAAGAGACCCAGTACTTC
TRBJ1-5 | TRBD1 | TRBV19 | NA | CASRTTGGYSNQPQHF | TGTGCCAGTAGAACTACAGGGGGTTATAGCAATCAGCCCCAGCATTTT
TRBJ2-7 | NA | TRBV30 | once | CAGTVGGHEQYF | TGTGCCGGAACCGTAGGGGGTCACGAGCAGTACTTC
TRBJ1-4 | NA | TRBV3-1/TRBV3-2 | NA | CASKHRDREKLFF | TGTGCCAGCAAACACAGGGATAGAGAAAAACTGTTTTTT
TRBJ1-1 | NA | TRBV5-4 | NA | CASSLAPGQSTEAFF | TGTGCCAGCAGCTTGGCCCCGGGACAAAGCACTGAAGCTTTCTTT
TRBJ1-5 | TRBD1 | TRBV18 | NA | CASSRTGQGANQPQHF | TGTGCCAGCTCACGGACTGGACAGGGGGCAAACCAGCCCCAGCATTTT
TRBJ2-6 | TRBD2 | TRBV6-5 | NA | CASSQAGGGANVLTF | TGTGCCAGCAGTCAGGCGGGAGGTGGGGCCAACGTCCTGACTTTC
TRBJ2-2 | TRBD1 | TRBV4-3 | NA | CASSYSWTGGFTGELFF | TGCGCCAGCAGCTACTCGTGGACAGGGGGTTTCACCGGGGAGCTGTTTTTT
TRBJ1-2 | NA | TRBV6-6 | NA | CASSYGDTNYGYTF | TGTGCCAGCAGTTACGGGGACACTAACTATGGCTACACCTTC